This TCR beta chain was captured in a study of blood T cell repertoires in COVID-19. This table comes from immunoSEQ multiplex PCR, and its TCRdb copy is limited to in-frame clones, with some not included. This table has approximately 670,000 clones, approximately 90% appearing once. This CDR3 has 17 amino acids. V lost 0 bases to trimming and J lost 1 base; unmatched junction nucleotides: 11. In germline, CDR1 is SQVTM, CDR2 ANQGSEA. This clone was observed once. This TCR was sampled from a young woman with acute or convalescent COVID-19. Sequencing was done on a sample of peripheral blood. The chain links TRBV29-1 to TRBJ1-1, with 7 bases matching TRBD1. CDR3 amino acids: CSVEEWAGGLGNTEAFF. CDR3 bases: TGCAGCGTTGAAGAGTGGGCAGGGGGTCTGGGGAACACTGAAGCTTTCTTT. Supplemented by reference TRBV29-1 and TRBJ1-1, the full variable domain reads SAVISQKPSRDICQRGTSLTIQCQVDSQVTMMFWYRQQPGQSLTLIATANQGSEATYESGFVIDKFPISRPNLTFSTLTVSNMSPEDSSIYLCSVEEWAGGLGNTEAFFGQGTRLTVV.